A selection of T cell receptor beta chains follows, all from one sample in a study of CD8+ T cells in alopecia areata. Only in-frame clones appear in the TCRdb table, and some are missing; sequencing was by immunoSEQ multiplex PCR. The sample lists around 180,000 clones, 60% occurring once. The sample consisted of CD4+ T cells sorted from blood, taken at week 24, from a patient treated with tofacitinib. These receptors originate from a human donor with alopecia areata. Both conserved end residues are part of each CDR3.

v_call	j_call	cdr3_aa
TRBV29-1	TRBJ2-7	CSVLDRVYEQYF
TRBV5-1	TRBJ2-2	CASSRDRAFGELFF
TRBV7-9	TRBJ1-5	CASSLDLAQPQHF
TRBV11-3	TRBJ2-5	CASSSGLAGGPETQYF
TRBV30	TRBJ2-7	CAWSYKGASYEQYF
TRBV28	TRBJ2-5	CASSKGREETQYF
TRBV10-3	TRBJ2-5	CAISEKETQYF
TRBV2	TRBJ2-4	CASSVFLAKNIQYF
TRBV15	TRBJ2-7	CATSPRSGRGEEQYF
TRBV30	TRBJ2-7	CAWSTGEGSYEQYF
TRBV14	TRBJ2-5	CASSKDRQETQYF
TRBV6-1	TRBJ1-2	CASSATAVGKNYGYTF
TRBV29-1	TRBJ1-2	CSVGNRDYGYTF
TRBV27	TRBJ1-2	CASSYGLGLYGYTF
TRBV7-9	TRBJ1-6	CASSFYVSENSPLHF
TRBV29-1	TRBJ2-3	CSVVADTQYF
TRBV10-2	TRBJ2-7	CASTLAGQGYEQYF
TRBV15	TRBJ2-5	CATSRVRDRGLMETQYF
TRBV5-6	TRBJ1-2	CASSFRLDGYTF
TRBV4-1	TRBJ2-7	CASSQDLTRQQYF
TRBV5-1	TRBJ1-1	CASSLLPGTANTEAFF
TRBV30	TRBJ1-2	CAWSVGHRSVNYGYTF
TRBV30	TRBJ2-7	CACRATYEQYF
TRBV6-5	TRBJ1-6	CASSYLAGSFSPLHF
TRBV6-5	TRBJ1-6	CASSVTGTGDSPLHF
TRBV5-1	TRBJ1-2	CASSLEGRDGYTF
TRBV10-3	TRBJ1-2	CATRGTEGYTF
TRBV11-2	TRBJ2-7	CASSLRSGGAYEQYF
TRBV7-9	TRBJ1-6	CASSSMGQHNSPLHF
TRBV7-8	TRBJ1-3	CASSLGTPGNTIYF
TRBV5-6	TRBJ2-5	CASSQTGDRQETQYF
TRBV4-3	TRBJ1-1	CASSQVDRAEAFF
TRBV30	TRBJ2-3	CAWSASTDTQYF
TRBV30	TRBJ2-2	CAWSGRTGGANTGELFF
TRBV18	TRBJ2-7	CASSPGVPMNEQYF
TRBV19	TRBJ2-7	CASSIEPYREQYF
TRBV6-6	TRBJ2-3	CASSVGGADTQYF
TRBV30	TRBJ1-2	CAWKYPDSRGYTF
TRBV2	TRBJ1-2	CASSEGRGYTF
TRBV25-1	TRBJ2-5	CATSQETQYF
TRBV30	TRBJ2-1	CAWSGLAGALSSYNEQFF
TRBV5-6	TRBJ1-6	CASSLDRQGFNSPLHF
TRBV7-2	TRBJ1-4	CASSRGQGFEKLFF
TRBV5-6	TRBJ2-2	CASTLGGVAPGELFF
TRBV4-2	TRBJ2-1	CASSQDLAGNYNEQFF
TRBV14	TRBJ1-2	CASSGDSNYGYTF
TRBV28	TRBJ1-2	CASTLIRGDSAHYGYTF
TRBV7-2	TRBJ1-2	CASTPRARGDGYTF
TRBV6-1	TRBJ2-5	CASSPPGTGGTQYF
TRBV19	TRBJ1-4	CASRDEWEKLFF
TRBV5-1	TRBJ1-3	CASSQTGISGNTIYF
TRBV29-1	TRBJ2-3	CSVERDRNTDTQYF
TRBV29-1	TRBJ2-1	CSVVEIHNEQFF
TRBV15	TRBJ1-5	CATSGRDPNQPQHF
TRBV7-2	TRBJ1-2	CASSLETGPNGYTF
TRBV29-1	TRBJ2-3	CSADRLAGGHTDTQYF
TRBV7-2	TRBJ1-5	CASSLGGGNQPQHF
TRBV29-1	TRBJ1-2	CSVSGIAGYTF
TRBV19	TRBJ1-1	CASSLGTAEAFF
TRBV6-1	TRBJ2-2	CASNRQGAAGELFF